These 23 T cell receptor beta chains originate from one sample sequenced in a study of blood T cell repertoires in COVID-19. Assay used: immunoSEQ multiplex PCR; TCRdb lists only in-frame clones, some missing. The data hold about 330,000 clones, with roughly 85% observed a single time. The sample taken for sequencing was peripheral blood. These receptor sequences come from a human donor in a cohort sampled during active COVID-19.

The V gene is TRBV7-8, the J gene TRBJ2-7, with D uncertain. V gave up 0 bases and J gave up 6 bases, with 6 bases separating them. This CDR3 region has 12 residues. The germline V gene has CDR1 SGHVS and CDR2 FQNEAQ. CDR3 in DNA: TGTGCCAGCAGCTTAGCAATCCGCGAGCAGTACTTC. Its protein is CASSLAIREQYF.

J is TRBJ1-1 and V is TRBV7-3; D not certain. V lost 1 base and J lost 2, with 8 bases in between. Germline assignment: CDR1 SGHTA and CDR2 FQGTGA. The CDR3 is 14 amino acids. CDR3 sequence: CASSLSRGNTEAFF. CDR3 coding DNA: TGTGCCAGCAGCTTAAGCCGGGGTAACACTGAAGCTTTCTTT.

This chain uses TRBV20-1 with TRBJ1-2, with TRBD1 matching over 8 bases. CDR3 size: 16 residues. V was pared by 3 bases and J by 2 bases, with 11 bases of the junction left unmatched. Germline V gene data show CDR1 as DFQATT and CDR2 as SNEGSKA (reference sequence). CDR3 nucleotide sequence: TGCAGTGCTAGTCCCCAGGGGGCGCGTGGGAACTATGGCTACACCTTC. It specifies CSASPQGARGNYGYTF.

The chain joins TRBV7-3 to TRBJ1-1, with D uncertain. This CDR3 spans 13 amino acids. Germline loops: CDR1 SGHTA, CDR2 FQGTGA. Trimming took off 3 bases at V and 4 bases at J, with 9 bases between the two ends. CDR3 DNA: TGTGCCAGCAGCTTTGCGGAGGGCACTGAAGCTTTCTTT. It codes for CASSFAEGTEAFF.

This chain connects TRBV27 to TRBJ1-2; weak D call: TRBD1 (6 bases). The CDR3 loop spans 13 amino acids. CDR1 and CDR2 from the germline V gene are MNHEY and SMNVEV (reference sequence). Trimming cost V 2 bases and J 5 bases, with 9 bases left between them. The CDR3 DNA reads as TGTGCCAGCAGTTTAGGGGGGGCTTATGGCTACACCTTC. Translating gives CASSLGGAYGYTF.

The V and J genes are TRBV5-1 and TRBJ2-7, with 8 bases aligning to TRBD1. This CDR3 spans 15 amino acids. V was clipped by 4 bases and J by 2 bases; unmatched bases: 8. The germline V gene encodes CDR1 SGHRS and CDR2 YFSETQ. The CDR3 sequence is CASSLATGAPYEQYF. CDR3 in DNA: TGCGCCAGCAGCCTCGCGACAGGGGCCCCCTACGAGCAGTACTTC.

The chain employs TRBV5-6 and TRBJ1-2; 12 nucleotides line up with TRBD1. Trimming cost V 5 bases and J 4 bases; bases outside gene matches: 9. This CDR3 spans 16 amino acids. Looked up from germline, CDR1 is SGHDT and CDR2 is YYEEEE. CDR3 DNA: TGTGCCAGCAGAACCTCCGGGACAGGGGGCATCTATGGCTACACCTTC. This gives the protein CASRTSGTGGIYGYTF.

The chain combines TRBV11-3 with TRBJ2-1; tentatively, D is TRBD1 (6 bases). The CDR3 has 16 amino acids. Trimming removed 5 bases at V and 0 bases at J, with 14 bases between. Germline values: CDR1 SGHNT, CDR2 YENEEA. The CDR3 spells CASSRHRESSYNEQFF. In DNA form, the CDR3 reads TGTGCCAGCAGCCGGCACAGGGAAAGCTCCTACAATGAGCAGTTCTTC. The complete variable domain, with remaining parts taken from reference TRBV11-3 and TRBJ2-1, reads EAGVVQSPRYKIIEKKQPVAFWCNPISGHNTLYWYLQNLGQGPELLIRYENEEAVDDSQLPKDRFSAERLKGVDSTLKIQPAELGDSAVYLCASSRHRESSYNEQFFGPGTRLTVL.

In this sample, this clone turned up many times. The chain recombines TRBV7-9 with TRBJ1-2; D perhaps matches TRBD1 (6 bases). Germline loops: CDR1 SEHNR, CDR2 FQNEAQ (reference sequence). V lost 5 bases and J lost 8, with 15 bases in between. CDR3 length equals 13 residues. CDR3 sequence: CASSHGGSGGYTF. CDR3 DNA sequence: TGTGCCAGCAGCCATGGGGGCTCTGGAGGCTACACCTTC.

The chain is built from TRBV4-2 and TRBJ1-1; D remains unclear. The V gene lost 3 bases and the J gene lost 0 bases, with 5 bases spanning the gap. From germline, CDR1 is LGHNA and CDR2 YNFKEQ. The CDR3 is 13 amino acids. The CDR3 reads CASSQNLNTEAFF. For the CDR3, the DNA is TGTGCCAGCAGCCAGAACTTGAACACTGAAGCTTTCTTT.

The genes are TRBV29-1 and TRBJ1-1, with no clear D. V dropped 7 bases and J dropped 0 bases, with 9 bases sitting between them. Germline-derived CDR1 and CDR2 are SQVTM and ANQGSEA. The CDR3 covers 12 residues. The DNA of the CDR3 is TGCAGCGCCCCGGGAATGAACACTGAAGCTTTCTTT. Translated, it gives CSAPGMNTEAFF.

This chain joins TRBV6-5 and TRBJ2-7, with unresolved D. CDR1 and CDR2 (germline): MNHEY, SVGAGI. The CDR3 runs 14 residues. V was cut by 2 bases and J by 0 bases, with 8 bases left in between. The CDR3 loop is CASSYLPVSYEQYF. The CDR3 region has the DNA TGTGCCAGCAGTTACCTCCCGGTCTCCTACGAGCAGTACTTC.

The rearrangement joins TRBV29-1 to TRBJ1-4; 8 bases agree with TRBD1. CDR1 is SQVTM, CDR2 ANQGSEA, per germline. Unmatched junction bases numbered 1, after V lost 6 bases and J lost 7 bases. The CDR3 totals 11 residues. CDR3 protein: CSVDRGEKLFF. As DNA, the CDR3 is TGCAGCGTAGACAGGGGTGAAAAACTGTTTTTT.

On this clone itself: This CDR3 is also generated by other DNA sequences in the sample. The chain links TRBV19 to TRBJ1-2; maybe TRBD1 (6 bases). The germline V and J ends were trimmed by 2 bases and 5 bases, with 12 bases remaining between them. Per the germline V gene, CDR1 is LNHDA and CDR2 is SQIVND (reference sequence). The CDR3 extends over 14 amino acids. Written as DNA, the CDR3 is TGTGCCAGTAGTATAAGAGGCAGGGGATATGGCTACACCTTC. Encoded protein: CASSIRGRGYGYTF.

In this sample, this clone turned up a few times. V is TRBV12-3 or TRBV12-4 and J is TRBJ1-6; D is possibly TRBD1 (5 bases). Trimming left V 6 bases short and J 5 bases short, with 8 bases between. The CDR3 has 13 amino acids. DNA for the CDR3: TGTGCCAGCAGGAGACAGAATAATTCACCCCTCCACTTT. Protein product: CASRRQNNSPLHF.

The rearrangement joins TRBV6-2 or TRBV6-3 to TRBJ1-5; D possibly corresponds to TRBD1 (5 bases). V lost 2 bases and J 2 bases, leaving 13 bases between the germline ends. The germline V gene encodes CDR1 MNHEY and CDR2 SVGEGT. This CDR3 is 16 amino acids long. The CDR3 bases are TGTGCCAGCAGTTACAGTGGCAGGGCTGGCAATCAGCCCCAGCATTTT. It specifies CASSYSGRAGNQPQHF.

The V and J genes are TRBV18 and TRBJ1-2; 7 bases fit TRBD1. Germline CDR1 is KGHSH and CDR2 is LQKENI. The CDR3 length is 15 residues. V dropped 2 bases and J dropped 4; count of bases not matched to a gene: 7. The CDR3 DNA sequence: TGTGCCAGCTCACCAAACAGGGGAGGAGGCTATGGCTACACCTTC. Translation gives CASSPNRGGGYGYTF. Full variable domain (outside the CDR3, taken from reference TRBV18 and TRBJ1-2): NAGVMQNPRHLVRRRGQEARLRCSPMKGHSHVYWYRQLPEEGLKFMVYLQKENIIDESGMPKERFSAEFPKEGPSILRIQQVVRGDSAAYFCASSPNRGGGYGYTFGSGTRLTVV.

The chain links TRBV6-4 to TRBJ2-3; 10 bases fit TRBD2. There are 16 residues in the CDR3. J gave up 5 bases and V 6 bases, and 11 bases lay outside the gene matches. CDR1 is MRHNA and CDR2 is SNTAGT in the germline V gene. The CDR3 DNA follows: TGTGCCAGCAGGAGGAGCGGGGGGGTTACTGGAGATACGCAGTATTTT. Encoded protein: CASRRSGGVTGDTQYF.

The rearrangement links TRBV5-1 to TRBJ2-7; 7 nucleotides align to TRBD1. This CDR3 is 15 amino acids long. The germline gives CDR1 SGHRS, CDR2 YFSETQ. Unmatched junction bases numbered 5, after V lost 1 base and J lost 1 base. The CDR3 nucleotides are TGCGCCAGCAGCTTGTTGTGGGGACAGTCCTACGAGCAGTACTTC. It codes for CASSLLWGQSYEQYF.

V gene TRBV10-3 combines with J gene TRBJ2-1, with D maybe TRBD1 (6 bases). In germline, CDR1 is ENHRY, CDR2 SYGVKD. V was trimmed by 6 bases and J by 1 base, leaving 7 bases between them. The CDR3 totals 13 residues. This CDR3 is CAIRQGSYNEQFF. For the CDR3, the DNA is TGTGCCATCAGGCAGGGGTCCTACAATGAGCAGTTCTTC.

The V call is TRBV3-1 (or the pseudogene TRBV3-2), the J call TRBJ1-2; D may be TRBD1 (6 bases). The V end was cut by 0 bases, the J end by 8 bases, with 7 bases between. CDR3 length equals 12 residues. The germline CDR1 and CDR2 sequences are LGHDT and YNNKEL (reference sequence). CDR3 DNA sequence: TGTGCCAGCAGCCAAGAACAGGGAGGCTACACCTTC. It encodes CASSQEQGGYTF.

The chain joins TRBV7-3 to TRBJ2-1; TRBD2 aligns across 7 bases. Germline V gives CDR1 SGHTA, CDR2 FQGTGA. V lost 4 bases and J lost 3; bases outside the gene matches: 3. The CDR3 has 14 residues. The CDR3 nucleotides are TGTGCCAGCAGCTCCCCGGGGGGCTACAATGAGCAGTTCTTC. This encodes CASSSPGGYNEQFF. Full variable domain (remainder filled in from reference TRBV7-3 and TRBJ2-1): GAGVSQTPSNKVTEKGKYVELRCDPISGHTALYWYRQSLGQGPEFLIYFQGTGAADDSGLPNDRFFAVRPEGSVSTLKIQRTERGDSAVYLCASSSPGGYNEQFFGPGTRLTVL.

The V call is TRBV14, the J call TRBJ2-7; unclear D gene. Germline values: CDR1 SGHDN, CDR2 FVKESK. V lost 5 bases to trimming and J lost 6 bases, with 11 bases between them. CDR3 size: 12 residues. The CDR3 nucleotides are TGTGCCAGCAGCTTGAATCCTACCGAGCAGTACTTC. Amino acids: CASSLNPTEQYF.